The 8 T cell receptor beta chains listed next were all sequenced from one sample in a study of CD8 T cells in ankylosing spondylitis. TCRdb re-analysed the 5' RACE reads in MiXCR, keeping a single row per CDR3 protein. The sample includes about 540,000 distinct CDR3 sequences, 9.5% to 15% of them seen just once. Which antigens these TCRs recognize remains unknown. The study's findings and limits: What seemed typical of ankylosing spondylitis blood was a TCR beta motif built from 8 or 9 highly homologous variants.

Source material: blood, either unsorted or a sorted T cell fraction (not recorded which). These receptors came from a male donor with ankylosing spondylitis.

V gene TRBV30 combines with J gene TRBJ1-1; 9 bases are a match to TRBD1. Germline V CDR1 and CDR2: GTSNPN, SVGIG (reference sequence). With 3 bases clipped from V and 0 bases from J, the junction kept 11 bases outside the gene matches. CDR3 length equals 17 residues. Written as DNA, the CDR3 is TGTGCCTGGAGACAGGGGGCTTTTAAGGCGATGAACACTGAAGCTTTCTTT. It translates to CAWRQGAFKAMNTEAFF.

This clonotype was seen a few times. CDR3 sequence: CASSQREAANTGELFF. DNA for the CDR3: TGTGCCAGCAGCCAGAGGGAGGCGGCGAACACCGGGGAGCTGTTTTTT. The chain employs TRBV7-8 and TRBJ2-2; D is possibly TRBD2 (6 bases). The CDR3 spans 16 residues. The V gene lost 5 bases and the J gene lost 0 bases, with 13 bases spanning the gap. Germline values: CDR1 SGHVS, CDR2 FQNEAQ.

This clonotype was seen repeatedly, ten times or more. The rearrangement links TRBV11-3 to TRBJ1-1; D call uncertain. The CDR3 loop spans 13 amino acids. V dropped 0 bases and J dropped 2 bases, with 4 bases sitting between them. In germline, CDR1 is SGHNT, CDR2 YENEEA. The CDR3 DNA follows: TGTGCCAGCAGCTTAGAATCCAACACTGAAGCTTTCTTT. Translating it yields CASSLESNTEAFF.

Many counts were recorded for this clonotype. CDR3 protein: CASSFPTGGDTQYF. In DNA form, the CDR3 reads TGTGCCAGCAGCTTTCCTACAGGGGGAGATACGCAGTATTTT. V gene TRBV5-6 combines with J gene TRBJ2-3, with 8 bases identical to TRBD1. CDR1 and CDR2 (germline): SGHDT, YYEEEE. V shed 2 bases, J shed 5 bases, and the junction held 4 bases outside the gene matches. There are 14 residues in the CDR3.

The chain links TRBV28 to TRBJ2-7; TRBD2 matches 7 bases. Germline assignment: CDR1 MDHEN and CDR2 SYDVKM. Losses at the gene ends were 5 bases for V and 5 bases for J; bases not matched to a gene: 9. There are 14 residues in the CDR3. The CDR3 sequence: CASSPAGKHHEQYV. The CDR3 nucleotides read TGTGCCAGCAGTCCAGCGGGGAAGCACCACGAGCAGTACGTC.

The V and J genes are TRBV5-1 and TRBJ1-1, with a possible D match to TRBD1 (6 bases). In germline, CDR1 is SGHRS, CDR2 YFSETQ. The CDR3 contains 15 residues. With 4 bases removed from V and 4 bases from J, the gap between germline ends came to 17 bases. The DNA of the CDR3 is TGCGCCAGCAGCCCTTCCTCAGGGGAAGTCACTGAAGCTTTCTTT. This codes for CASSPSSGEVTEAFF.

This clonotype was detected ten times or more. The chain carries TRBV12-3 or TRBV12-4 and TRBJ2-3, with 9 bases fitting TRBD2. J gave up 0 bases and V 5 bases, and 0 bases lay outside the gene matches. The CDR3 loop spans 14 amino acids. As DNA, the CDR3 is TGTGCCAGCAGTGGACTAGCGAGCACAGATACGCAGTATTTT. It specifies CASSGLASTDTQYF.

This chain links TRBV20-1 with TRBJ2-5, with 9 bases fitting TRBD1. This CDR3 is built from 15 residues. Germline lookup yields CDR1 DFQATT and CDR2 SNEGSKA (reference sequence). With V trimmed by 5 bases and J by 2 bases, 9 bases remained unmatched. In nucleotides, the CDR3 is TGCAGTGCTTTAGGGGGACAGGGTCCTCAAGAGACCCAGTACTTC. Encoded protein: CSALGGQGPQETQYF.